The clone carrying this T cell receptor beta chain was counted once. Its antigen is unidentified. The CDR3 extends over 15 amino acids. V trimming: 9 bases; J trimming: 0 bases; junction bases outside the gene matches: 8. Germline CDR1 and CDR2: LNHDA and SQIVND (reference sequence). A single record per CDR3 protein comes from TCRdb applying MiXCR to the reads. The sample holds 100,000 to 150,000 distinct CDR3 sequences; approximately 30% are singletons and the top ten take approximately 50%. The data derive from a study of T cell repertoires in cytomegalovirus infection. Overall study: Recently described HLA-C-restricted plus well-studied HLA-B-restricted CMV epitopes were used. Public TCR beta signatures marked donors with CMV infection and the matching HLA.

Overall study findings and caveats: In two of eight donors, the top clonotype was HLA-C-restricted CMV-specific.

The TCR sequence derives from a human donor in good health (CMV status not recorded). Some clones in this sample may be carry-over from other donors' samples. The chain combines TRBV19 with TRBJ1-1, with 9 positions matching TRBD1. Sequencing used CD8+ T cells from cultured PBMCs, obtained from culture after CMV antigen stimulation. The CDR3 loop is CASRDRDTLNTEAFF. CDR3 nucleotide sequence: TGTGCCAGCCGGGACAGGGACACTTTGAACACTGAAGCTTTCTTT.